Each of the 22 T cell receptor beta chains below was sequenced from the same sample in a study of cytomegalovirus exposure and HLA in healthy donors. The PCR used 60 Vbeta and 13 Jbeta primers. TCRdb's table, derived via immunoSEQ multiplex PCR, lists solely in-frame clones and lacks some. The sample holds 150,000 or so clones, around three quarters seen once. The sequencing input was PBMCs. These receptors originate from a woman aged 45-65 years in good health and CMV-seropositive.

The chain joins TRBV7-9 to TRBJ2-3; TRBD1 aligns across 10 bases. After removal of 6 bases from V and 3 bases from J, the junction contained 9 bases not matched to a gene. Germline loops: CDR1 SEHNR, CDR2 FQNEAQ (reference sequence). The CDR3 is made up of 16 amino acids. Here the CDR3 reads CASRSGGGQGTDTQYF. The CDR3 region has the DNA TGTGCCAGCAGGTCGGGTGGGGGACAGGGGACAGATACGCAGTATTTT.

The chain joins TRBV19 to TRBJ2-5, with TRBD2 identical over 7 bases. The DNA matches TRBJ2-7 better at its end, which makes the J call doubtful. Germline V gene sequence: CDR1 LNHDA, CDR2 SQIVND (reference sequence). The CDR3 contains 12 residues. This CDR3 is CASGGGPYEQYF. Written as DNA, the CDR3 is TGTGCCTCGGGGGGTGGACCCTACGAGCAGTACTTC.

V and J are TRBV7-9 and TRBJ1-4, with D possibly being TRBD1 (5 bases). V was shortened by 1 base and J by 7 bases, with 7 bases between the two germline ends. The germline CDR1 and CDR2 sequences are SEHNR and FQNEAQ (reference sequence). The CDR3 is 13 amino acids. The CDR3 sequence is CASSLGQGEKLFF. CDR3 in DNA: TGTGCCAGCAGCTTAGGGCAGGGTGAAAAACTGTTTTTT.

The genes are TRBV11-1 and TRBJ2-5, with 9 bases that match TRBD2. The V segment lost 3 bases and the J segment 4 bases; nucleotides outside the gene matches: 12. The CDR3 spans 17 residues. The germline CDR1 and CDR2 sequences are SGHAT and FQDESV (reference sequence). The CDR3 DNA reads TGTGCCAGCAGCTTTTCTAGCGGGATTAGCGTCGGAGAGACCCAGTACTTC. Protein product: CASSFSSGISVGETQYF.

This clone was seen only a few times. The J gene is TRBJ2-7, the V gene TRBV28; 9 bases are shared with TRBD1. The CDR3 has 16 amino acids. After removal of 5 bases from V and 6 bases from J, the junction contained 14 bases not matched to a gene. In germline, CDR1 is MDHEN, CDR2 SYDVKM. The DNA for the CDR3 is TGTGCCAGCAGTCCAGCCCCGGGACAGGGTCGGTTCGAGCAGTACTTC. Its translation: CASSPAPGQGRFEQYF.

The chain uses TRBV7-9 and TRBJ2-1; 7 positions match TRBD2. V was pared by 11 bases and J by 6 bases, with 13 bases of the junction left unmatched. Germline loops: CDR1 SEHNR, CDR2 FQNEAQ (reference sequence). This CDR3 has 14 residues. The CDR3 here is CAGVTGTNSNEQFF. The CDR3 coding sequence is TGTGCCGGTGTGACCGGGACTAATTCCAATGAGCAGTTCTTC. Together with reference TRBV7-9 and TRBJ2-1, the CDR3 gives the full variable domain: DTGVSQNPRHKITKRGQNVTFRCDPISEHNRLYWYRQTLGQGPEFLTYFQNEAQLEKSRLLSDRFSAERPKGSFSTLEIQRTEQGDSAMYLCAGVTGTNSNEQFFGPGTRLTVL.

This clone was recorded only once. The J gene is TRBJ2-1, the V gene TRBV5-4; the D gene is possibly TRBD1 (6 bases). The germline CDR1 and CDR2 sequences are SGHNT and YYREEE (reference sequence). Trimming cost V 3 bases and J 4 bases, with 11 bases left between them. The CDR3 contains 14 residues. The CDR3 here is CASSSGVDYNEQFF. CDR3 in DNA: TGTGCCAGCAGCTCAGGGGTGGATTACAATGAGCAGTTCTTC.

The chain uses TRBV7-9 and TRBJ2-1; 9 bases are a match to TRBD2. With 1 base clipped from V and 7 bases from J, the junction kept 8 bases outside the gene matches. This CDR3 spans 16 amino acids. Germline values: CDR1 SEHNR, CDR2 FQNEAQ (reference sequence). The CDR3 nucleotides read TGTGCCAGCAGCTTAGTACTAGCGGGCTTCTGGAATGAGCAGTTCTTC. It codes for CASSLVLAGFWNEQFF. The whole variable domain, remainder taken from reference TRBV7-9 and TRBJ2-1, is DTGVSQNPRHKITKRGQNVTFRCDPISEHNRLYWYRQTLGQGPEFLTYFQNEAQLEKSRLLSDRFSAERPKGSFSTLEIQRTEQGDSAMYLCASSLVLAGFWNEQFFGPGTRLTVL.

The V and J genes are TRBV4-2 and TRBJ2-1; no clear D. With 5 bases removed from V and 5 bases from J, the gap between germline ends came to 10 bases. CDR1 is LGHNA, CDR2 YNFKEQ, per germline. The CDR3 has 13 residues. CDR3 region: CASSASQHNEQFF. For the CDR3, the DNA is TGTGCCAGCAGCGCATCACAGCACAATGAGCAGTTCTTC.

This clone was detected a few times. The chain combines TRBV5-1 with TRBJ2-2; TRBD1 is a possible D gene (5 bases). The length of the CDR3 is 14 residues. V was clipped by 5 bases and J by 1 base, with 9 bases between them. Germline V gene lookup returns CDR1 SGHRS and CDR2 YFSETQ. This CDR3 reads CASSSQGNTGELFF. DNA for the CDR3: TGCGCCAGCAGTTCTCAGGGGAACACCGGGGAGCTGTTTTTT.

This chain links TRBV5-1 with TRBJ2-2; tentative D call: TRBD1 (6 bases). This CDR3 is built from 15 residues. Germline V CDR1 and CDR2: SGHRS, YFSETQ. Deletions cut 4 bases from V and 2 bases from J, with 12 bases between. CDR3 amino acids: CASSTGQINTGELFF. The CDR3 DNA reads as TGCGCCAGCAGCACGGGACAAATCAACACCGGGGAGCTGTTTTTT.

This clone was found once. Here the CDR3 DNA reads TGTGCCAGCTCACCAACGGGGACAGCGGAAGCTTTCTTT. Translation gives CASSPTGTAEAFF. J is TRBJ1-1 and V is TRBV18; TRBD1 matches at 7 bases. V shed 2 bases and J 8 bases; nucleotides not matched to a gene: 5. The germline V gene encodes CDR1 KGHSH and CDR2 LQKENI. The CDR3 has 13 residues.

This sequence joins TRBV11-2 and TRBJ2-7; 8 nucleotides agree with TRBD2. Germline assignment: CDR1 SGHAT and CDR2 FQNNGV. This CDR3 is built from 14 residues. Losses at the gene ends were 3 bases for V and 3 bases for J; bases not matched to a gene: 4. The CDR3 is CASSFKRESYEQYF. In nucleotides, the CDR3 is TGTGCCAGCAGCTTCAAGCGGGAGAGCTACGAGCAGTACTTC.

The chain recombines TRBV11-3 with TRBJ2-1; possibly TRBD1 for D (6 bases). This CDR3 has 14 residues. The V end was cut by 8 bases, the J end by 5 bases, with 16 bases between. CDR1 and CDR2 from the germline V gene are SGHNT and YENEEA. The chain's CDR3 is CASSSQGIHNEQFF. CDR3 nucleotides: TGTGCCAGCTCCAGCCAGGGGATCCACAATGAGCAGTTCTTC.

This clone was seen just once. The V call is TRBV7-3, the J call TRBJ2-7; 9 nucleotides match TRBD1. The V gene end was trimmed by 5 bases and the J gene end by 6 bases; junction bases not matched to a gene: 11. Germline V CDR1 and CDR2: SGHTA, FQGTGA. This CDR3 has 15 residues. In DNA, the CDR3 is TGTGCCAGCAGCCCCCGGGACAGGGAAGATCTCGAGCAGTACTTC. It encodes CASSPRDREDLEQYF. Filled out from reference TRBV7-3 and TRBJ2-7, the complete variable domain reads GAGVSQTPSNKVTEKGKYVELRCDPISGHTALYWYRQSLGQGPEFLIYFQGTGAADDSGLPNDRFFAVRPEGSVSTLKIQRTERGDSAVYLCASSPRDREDLEQYFGPGTRLTVT.

The chain uses TRBV5-1 and TRBJ2-1, with 9 bases identical to TRBD2. The germline V gene encodes CDR1 SGHRS and CDR2 YFSETQ. Trimming removed 4 bases from V and 7 bases from J; junction bases left unmatched: 15. CDR3 size: 17 residues. CDR3 bases: TGCGCCAGCAGCCGGGGACTAGCCGGACGCGGATCGAATGAGCAGTTCTTC. Translation: CASSRGLAGRGSNEQFF.

The chain uses TRBV19 and TRBJ2-5; 10 positions match TRBD1. Looked up from germline, CDR1 is LNHDA and CDR2 is SQIVND (reference sequence). The length of the CDR3 is 16 residues. The ends lost 1 base at V and 5 bases at J; junction bases unmatched: 7. CDR3 amino acids: CASSIASGQGTETQYF. DNA for the CDR3: TGTGCCAGTAGTATAGCCTCGGGACAGGGGACGGAGACCCAGTACTTC. Looking up the rest from reference TRBV19 and TRBJ2-5 gives the full variable domain: DGGITQSPKYLFRKEGQNVTLSCEQNLNHDAMYWYRQDPGQGLRLIYYSQIVNDFQKGDIAEGYSVSREKKESFPLTVTSAQKNPTAFYLCASSIASGQGTETQYFGPGTRLLVL.

This chain connects TRBV7-2 to TRBJ2-7, with D uncertain. Deletions cut 2 bases from V and 2 bases from J, with 10 bases between. Germline V gene lookup returns CDR1 SGHTA and CDR2 FQGNSA. CDR3 length: 14 amino acids. The CDR3 spells CASSLYLQTYEQYF. The DNA for the CDR3 is TGTGCCAGCAGCTTATACTTACAGACCTACGAGCAGTACTTC.

The count of this clone is one. The V and J genes are TRBV28 and TRBJ1-2; weak D call: TRBD1 (6 bases). The CDR3 is made up of 15 amino acids. Germline V gene data show CDR1 as MDHEN and CDR2 as SYDVKM. Trimming removed 10 bases from V and 0 bases from J, with 18 bases in between. This CDR3 reads CATRLMDSPNYGYTF. The CDR3 DNA is TGTGCCACAAGGCTGATGGACAGTCCTAACTATGGCTACACCTTC.

The chain couples TRBV30 to TRBJ1-1; D unclear. V was clipped by 4 bases and J by 0 bases, with 9 bases between them. CDR3 length: 13 amino acids. Per germline, CDR1 GTSNPN and CDR2 SVGIG (reference sequence). DNA of the CDR3: TGTGCCTGGAAATTGTCCATGAACACTGAAGCTTTCTTT. Translating it yields CAWKLSMNTEAFF.

The chain joins TRBV9 to TRBJ1-5; D not resolved. Germline CDR1 SGDLS, CDR2 YYNGEE. V was trimmed by 0 bases and J by 9 bases, leaving 13 bases between them. The length of the CDR3 is 14 residues. CDR3 protein: CASSVGSVGRPQHF. Here the CDR3 DNA reads TGTGCCAGCAGCGTAGGCTCAGTAGGGAGGCCCCAGCATTTT. Combining the CDR3 with reference TRBV9 and TRBJ1-5 gives the whole variable domain DSGVTQTPKHLITATGQRVTLRCSPRSGDLSVYWYQQSLDQGLQFLIQYYNGEERAKGNILERFSAQQFPDLHSELNLSSLELGDSALYFCASSVGSVGRPQHFGDGTRLSIL.

The sample holds a few counts of this clone. The V and J genes are TRBV7-6 and TRBJ1-4; 8 bases align to TRBD1. The germline V gene has CDR1 SGHVS and CDR2 FNYEAQ. Germline trimming cut 3 bases from V and 0 bases from J; bases unmatched to any gene: 9. The CDR3 length is 18 residues. The chain's CDR3 is CASSLEADRVSTNEKLFF. CDR3 DNA sequence: TGTGCCAGCAGCTTGGAGGCGGACAGGGTTTCAACTAATGAAAAACTGTTTTTT.